This is a list of T cell receptor beta chains from one sample in a study of blood T cell repertoires in COVID-19. Profiling relied on immunoSEQ multiplex PCR, and the TCRdb table lists in-frame clones only, not all of them. Among over 250,000 clones, roughly 80% were seen once, and the ten largest hold 4.5% to 6%. The specimen was PBMCs or T cells enriched from blood (not recorded which). Source of these receptors: a middle-aged man who had been exposed to COVID-19. Each CDR3 is given with its conserved first and last residue. Each record gives: D gene, J gene, V gene, clone size, CDR3 protein, CDR3 DNA. D genes are given only for firm matches. The size of a clone is reported for some rows only, either as once, few or many, or as a class for expanded clones.

>-|TRBJ2-2|TRBV3-1/TRBV3-2|-
CASRQLGELFF
TGTGCCAGCCGCCAATTAGGGGAGCTGTTTTTT
>-|TRBJ2-1|TRBV28|-
CASSLRGGEQFF
TGTGCCAGCAGTTTGAGGGGGGGTGAGCAGTTCTTC
>-|TRBJ1-1|TRBV28|-
CAGRRDTEAFF
TGTGCCGGACGGCGGGACACTGAAGCTTTCTTT
>-|TRBJ1-6|TRBV6-6|-
CATRDGAGDSPLHF
TGTGCCACCAGGGACGGGGCAGGGGATTCACCCCTCCACTTT
>-|TRBJ2-3|TRBV7-2|-
CASSLARRHRERVTDTQYF
TGTGCCAGCAGCTTAGCGCGCCGGCACCGGGAGAGGGTCACAGATACGCAGTATTTT
>-|TRBJ1-5|TRBV19|-
CASNRQDHSNQPQHF
TGTGCCAGTAACAGACAGGATCATAGCAATCAGCCCCAGCATTTT
>TRBD2|TRBJ2-7|TRBV19|-
CASSIAGGDYEQYF
TGTGCCAGTAGTATTGCGGGGGGTGACTACGAGCAGTACTTC
>TRBD1|TRBJ2-7|TRBV2|-
CASRSARDSTSYEQYF
TGTGCCAGCAGGAGCGCCAGGGACAGCACCTCCTACGAGCAGTACTTC
>TRBD2|TRBJ2-7|TRBV13|-
CASSLGVLAGGRWEQYF
TGTGCCAGCAGCTTAGGGGTTCTGGCGGGAGGCAGGTGGGAGCAGTACTTC
>TRBD2|TRBJ2-1|TRBV14|-
CASSQAGTSPGNEQFF
TGTGCCAGCAGCCAAGCAGGGACTAGCCCCGGCAATGAGCAGTTCTTC
>TRBD1|TRBJ2-7|TRBV10-1|many
CASSRTGVGSYEQYF
TGCGCCAGCAGCAGAACAGGGGTTGGCTCCTACGAGCAGTACTTC
>TRBD1|TRBJ1-5|TRBV12-5|-
CASGWIRTGLVYNQPQHF
TGTGCTAGTGGTTGGATAAGGACAGGTTTGGTTTACAATCAGCCCCAGCATTTT
>-|TRBJ1-3|TRBV5-1|-
CASSSGSGNTIYF
TGCGCCAGCAGCTCGGGCTCTGGAAACACCATATATTTT
>TRBD1|TRBJ1-2|TRBV10-2|-
CASSAWTGTYGYTF
TGCGCCAGCAGTGCATGGACAGGGACTTATGGCTACACCTTC
>TRBD2|TRBJ2-7|TRBV15|-
CATSRAGLAGSFEQYF
TGTGCCACCAGCAGAGCGGGACTAGCGGGATCCTTCGAGCAGTACTTC
>-|TRBJ2-1|TRBV19|-
CASSKSEGSYNEQFF
TGTGCCAGTAGCAAGTCCGAGGGCTCCTACAATGAGCAGTTCTTC
>-|TRBJ2-1|TRBV6-1|-
CASSEDPPSEQFF
TGTGCCAGCAGTGAAGACCCCCCCAGTGAGCAGTTCTTC
>TRBD1|TRBJ2-1|TRBV4-1|-
CASTRQGLVVNEQFF
TGCGCCAGCACCCGACAGGGGCTGGTCGTCAATGAGCAGTTCTTC
>TRBD1|TRBJ1-5|TRBV27|-
CASSRTGGESVGQPQHF
TGTGCCAGCAGCCGGACAGGGGGAGAAAGCGTAGGTCAGCCCCAGCATTTT
>-|TRBJ1-5|TRBV24-1|-
CATSVGPGQPQHF
TGTGCCACCAGTGTAGGCCCGGGGCAGCCCCAGCATTTT
>-|TRBJ2-1|TRBV12-3/TRBV12-4|once
CASSPGVGVTIF
TGTGCCAGCAGTCCAGGGGTGGGAGTAACGATCTTC
>TRBD1|TRBJ1-5|TRBV5-8|-
CASSLVGQGHQPQHF
TGTGCCAGCAGCTTGGTCGGACAGGGGCATCAGCCCCAGCATTTT
>-|TRBJ2-3|TRBV5-8|once
CASSLGAVSDTQYF
TGTGCCAGCAGCTTGGGTGCGGTATCAGATACGCAGTATTTT
>-|TRBJ1-1|TRBV2|-
CASSGQMNTEAFF
TGTGCCAGCAGTGGACAGATGAACACTGAAGCTTTCTTT
>-|TRBJ1-5|TRBV6-5|-
CASRADSLNQPQHF
TGTGCCAGCAGAGCCGACAGCCTTAATCAGCCCCAGCATTTT
>TRBD1|TRBJ2-7|TRBV19|-
CASTPSQGAITLNEQYF
TGTGCCAGTACTCCTTCCCAGGGGGCAATTACCCTCAACGAGCAGTACTTC
>TRBD1|TRBJ2-1|TRBV3-1/TRBV3-2|-
CASSLQGALGEQFF
TGTGCCAGCAGCCTACAGGGGGCGCTTGGTGAGCAGTTCTTC